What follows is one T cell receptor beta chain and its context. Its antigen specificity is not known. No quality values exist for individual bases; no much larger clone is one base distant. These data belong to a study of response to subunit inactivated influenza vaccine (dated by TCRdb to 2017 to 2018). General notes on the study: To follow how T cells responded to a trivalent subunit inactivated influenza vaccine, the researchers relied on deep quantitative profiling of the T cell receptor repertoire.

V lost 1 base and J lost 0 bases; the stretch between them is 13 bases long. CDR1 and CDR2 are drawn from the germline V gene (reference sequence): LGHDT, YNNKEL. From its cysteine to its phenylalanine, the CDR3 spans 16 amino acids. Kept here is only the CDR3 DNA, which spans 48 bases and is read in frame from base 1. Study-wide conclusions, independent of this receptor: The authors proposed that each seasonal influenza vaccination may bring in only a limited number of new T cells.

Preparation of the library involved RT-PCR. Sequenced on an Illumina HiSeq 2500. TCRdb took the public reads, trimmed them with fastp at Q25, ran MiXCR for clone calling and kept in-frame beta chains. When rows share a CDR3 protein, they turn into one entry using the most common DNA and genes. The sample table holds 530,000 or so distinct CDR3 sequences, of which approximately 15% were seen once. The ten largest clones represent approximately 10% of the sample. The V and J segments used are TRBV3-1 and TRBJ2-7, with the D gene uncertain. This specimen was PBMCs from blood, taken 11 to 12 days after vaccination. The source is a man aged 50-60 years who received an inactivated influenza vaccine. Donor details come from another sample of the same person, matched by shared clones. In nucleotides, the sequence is TGTGCCAGCAGCCAAGTTCTACTATCTAACTCCTACGAGCAGTACTTC. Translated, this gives CASSQVLLSNSYEQYF.